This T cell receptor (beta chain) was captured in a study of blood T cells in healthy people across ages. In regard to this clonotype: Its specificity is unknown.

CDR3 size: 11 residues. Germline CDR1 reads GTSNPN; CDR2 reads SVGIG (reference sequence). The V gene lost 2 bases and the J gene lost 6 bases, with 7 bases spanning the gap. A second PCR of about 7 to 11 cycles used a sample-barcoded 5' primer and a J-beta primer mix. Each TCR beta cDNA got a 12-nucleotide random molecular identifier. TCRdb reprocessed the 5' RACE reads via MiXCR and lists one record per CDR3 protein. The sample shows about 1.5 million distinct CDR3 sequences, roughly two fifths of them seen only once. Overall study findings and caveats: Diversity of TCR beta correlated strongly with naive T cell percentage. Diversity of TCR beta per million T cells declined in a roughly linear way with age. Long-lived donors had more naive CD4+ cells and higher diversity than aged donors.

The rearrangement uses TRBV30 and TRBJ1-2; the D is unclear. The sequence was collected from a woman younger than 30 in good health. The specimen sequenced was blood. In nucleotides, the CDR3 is TGTGCCTGGAGTCACAGAGATGGCTACACCTTC. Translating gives CAWSHRDGYTF.